Given below is one T cell receptor beta chain in context. Antigen specificity is unknown. The data belong to a study of T cell repertoires in ileal Crohn's disease. Looking at the study overall: Median disease duration was approximately eight years; 35% to 45% smoked at surgery. At postoperative colonoscopy, neoterminal ileum biopsies were taken as M6.

Regarding the study as a whole: Compared with CD4 T cells, sorted CD8 cells carried more expanded clones. Active smokers at surgery had more clonal expansions than non-smokers.

Germline lookup yields CDR1 LNHDA and CDR2 SQIVND (reference sequence). V gave up 5 bases and J gave up 9 bases; unmatched junction bases: 2. The CDR3 has 14 amino acids. Data came from immunoSEQ multiplex PCR; TCRdb stores just in-frame clones and leaves some out. Among more than 15,000 clones listed, 65% to 80% were seen once. As for time point: neoterminal ileum biopsy at postoperative endoscopy, about 6 months after surgery. The sequencing sample was made of ileal tissue. The receptor's source is an adult with Crohn's disease. The rearrangement links TRBV19 to TRBJ2-1; 15 bases match TRBD2. The CDR3 region is CASSWTSGRGEQFF. In DNA, the CDR3 is TGTGCCAGTAGTTGGACTAGCGGGAGGGGTGAGCAGTTCTTC.